Below, 3 T cell receptor beta chains from the same sample are listed, as sequenced in a study of cytomegalovirus exposure and HLA in healthy donors. PCR primers comprised 60 Vbeta and 13 Jbeta primers. Here immunoSEQ multiplex PCR was the method, and the copy in TCRdb shows in-frame clones only, minus some. In the table there are 85,000 to 130,000 clones, roughly four fifths of which are singletons. Sequenced material: PBMCs. Receptors were obtained from a man between 50 and 59 years old in good health and CMV-seronegative.

The V and J genes are TRBV19 and TRBJ2-6; no firm D call. Germline V gives CDR1 LNHDA, CDR2 SQIVND (reference sequence). The CDR3 has 15 amino acids. Trimming shortened V by 0 bases and J by 2 bases, and 5 bases separated the two germline ends. CDR3 region: CASSIELAGANVLTF. The CDR3 DNA follows: TGTGCCAGTAGTATAGAACTCGCTGGGGCCAACGTCCTGACTTTC.

The chain carries TRBV5-1 and TRBJ1-1; D perhaps matches TRBD1 (6 bases). Germline CDR1 SGHRS, CDR2 YFSETQ. V was trimmed by 0 bases and J by 5 bases, leaving 20 bases between them. CDR3 length: 17 amino acids. Here the CDR3 DNA reads TGCGCCAGCAGCTTGGGGCAGGGGTTTAACAGGAGGACTGAAGCTTTCTTT. Its protein product is CASSLGQGFNRRTEAFF.

This clone was recorded once. The chain joins TRBV6-5 to TRBJ1-3; 7 bases match TRBD1. V lost 8 bases and J lost 0; bases outside the gene matches: 7. Germline CDR1 reads MNHEY; CDR2 reads SVGAGI. The CDR3 covers 15 residues. CDR3 nucleotide sequence: TGTGCCAGCCCTACGGACAGGCGCTCTGGAAACACCATATATTTT. Its protein is CASPTDRRSGNTIYF.